This T cell receptor beta chain was found in a study of CD8 T cells in ankylosing spondylitis. General observations from the study: Reports say disease-linked clones showed up significantly more in matched ankylosing spondylitis synovial fluid.

This CDR3 has 18 amino acids. The V end lost 5 bases, the J end lost 4 bases, and 24 bases lay between the germline ends. Germline CDR1 reads MNHEY; CDR2 reads SMNVEV (reference sequence). Comment on this clonotype: Its antigen remains unknown.

Quantitative molecular-barcoded 5'-RACE generated the TCR beta libraries. TCRdb fed the 5' RACE reads into MiXCR, producing one record per CDR3 protein. Of approximately 180,000 distinct CDR3 sequences in the sample, 15% to 20% are singletons; the top ten hold around 4.7%. This TCR derives from a male donor under 30 with ankylosing spondylitis or in good health (not recorded which). Input material: blood, either unsorted or a sorted T cell fraction (not recorded which). V usage is TRBV27 and J usage is TRBJ2-1; a possible D gene is TRBD1 (6 bases). This CDR3 reads CASSAKDNRVRLYNEQFF. In DNA, the CDR3 is TGTGCCAGCAGTGCCAAGGACAACAGGGTCCGACTGTACAATGAGCAGTTCTTC.